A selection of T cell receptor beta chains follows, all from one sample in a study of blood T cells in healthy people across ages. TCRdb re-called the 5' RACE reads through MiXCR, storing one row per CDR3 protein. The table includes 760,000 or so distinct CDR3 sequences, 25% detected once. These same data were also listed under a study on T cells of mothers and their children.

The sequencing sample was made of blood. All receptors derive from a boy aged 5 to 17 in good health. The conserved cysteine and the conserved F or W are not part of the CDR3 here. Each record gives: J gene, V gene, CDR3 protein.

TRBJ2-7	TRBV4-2	ASSQDPRGEQY
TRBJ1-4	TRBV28	ASAIASADIQGEKLF
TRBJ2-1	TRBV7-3	ASSPTPISSYNEQF
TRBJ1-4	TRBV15	ATSQRAGGEKLF
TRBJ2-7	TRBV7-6	ASSLVGGDEQY
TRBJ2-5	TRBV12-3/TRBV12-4	ASSPGGVRETQY
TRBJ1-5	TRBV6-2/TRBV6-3	ASTGDNRNNQPQH
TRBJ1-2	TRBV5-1	ASSFDGDYT
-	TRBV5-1	ASSLDSIRHEQY
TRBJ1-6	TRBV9	ASSVGPTASGALH
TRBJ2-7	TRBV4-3	ASSQNRDTLN
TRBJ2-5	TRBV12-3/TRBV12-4	ASSFARTETQY
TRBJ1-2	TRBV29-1	SVPGLDYGYT
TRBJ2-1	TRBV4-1	ASSQDGLAGGSSHNEQF
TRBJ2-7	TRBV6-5	ATKGAGTIEQY
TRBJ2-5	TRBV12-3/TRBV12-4	ASNHGEEVAETQY
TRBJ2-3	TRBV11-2	ASSLSRAADTQY
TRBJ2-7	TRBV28	ASSLGVTGTGYIEQY
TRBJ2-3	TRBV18	ASSPPGTPVPQY
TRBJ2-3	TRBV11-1	ASSFFRGHGALSYTDTQY
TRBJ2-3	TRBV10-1	ASSESGQKQY
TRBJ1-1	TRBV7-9	ASSLAPGQGATEAF
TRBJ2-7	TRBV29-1	SVITGRHGNEQY
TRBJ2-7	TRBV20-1	SARDLFLGRPIEQY
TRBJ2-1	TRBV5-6	ASSLAEGSEQF
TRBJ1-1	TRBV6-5	ASSLWTAGRNTEAF
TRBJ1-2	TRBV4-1	ASSSPGMEDYGYT
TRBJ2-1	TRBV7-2	ASSLNRDSYNEQF
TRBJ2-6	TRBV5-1	ASSLTGLVSSGANVLT
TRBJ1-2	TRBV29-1	SVAPGDRDGYT
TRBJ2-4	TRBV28	ASSSLREIPKNIQY
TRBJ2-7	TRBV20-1	SAQAGTGPSYEQY
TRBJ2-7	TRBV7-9	ASSSTGLPPYYEQY
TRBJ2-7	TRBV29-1	SVVTSGMGTEQY
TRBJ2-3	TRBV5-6	ASSPMGGRGTQY
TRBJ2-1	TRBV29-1	SVSTSRSPYNEQF
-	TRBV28	ASSPPTSQETQY
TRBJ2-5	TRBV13	ASSSRAGGPRETQY
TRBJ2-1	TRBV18	ASSPSGGPRYNEQF
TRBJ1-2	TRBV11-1	ASSLLVLGTYGYT
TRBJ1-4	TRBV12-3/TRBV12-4	ASSSPNRGSNEKLF
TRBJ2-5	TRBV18	ASSPDDGQGREETQY
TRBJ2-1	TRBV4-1	ASSQGPLEHNEQF
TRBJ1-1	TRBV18	ASSTGTGSGHTEAF
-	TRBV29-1	SVRRGSYEQY
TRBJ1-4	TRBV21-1	ASSLQSDSATNEKLF
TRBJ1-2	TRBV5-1	ASSVRDGNYGYT
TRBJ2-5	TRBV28	ASSLAQGYWETQY
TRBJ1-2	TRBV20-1	SAPTDYGYT
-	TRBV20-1	SAGGSSLWDSRHEQF
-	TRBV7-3	ASSLSGRGGETQY
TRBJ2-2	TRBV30	AWSGRFDGELF
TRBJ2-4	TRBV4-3	ASSQDRAGGLDIQY
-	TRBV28	ASSTNAQGTYEQY
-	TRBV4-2	ASSQDFDRAYEQY